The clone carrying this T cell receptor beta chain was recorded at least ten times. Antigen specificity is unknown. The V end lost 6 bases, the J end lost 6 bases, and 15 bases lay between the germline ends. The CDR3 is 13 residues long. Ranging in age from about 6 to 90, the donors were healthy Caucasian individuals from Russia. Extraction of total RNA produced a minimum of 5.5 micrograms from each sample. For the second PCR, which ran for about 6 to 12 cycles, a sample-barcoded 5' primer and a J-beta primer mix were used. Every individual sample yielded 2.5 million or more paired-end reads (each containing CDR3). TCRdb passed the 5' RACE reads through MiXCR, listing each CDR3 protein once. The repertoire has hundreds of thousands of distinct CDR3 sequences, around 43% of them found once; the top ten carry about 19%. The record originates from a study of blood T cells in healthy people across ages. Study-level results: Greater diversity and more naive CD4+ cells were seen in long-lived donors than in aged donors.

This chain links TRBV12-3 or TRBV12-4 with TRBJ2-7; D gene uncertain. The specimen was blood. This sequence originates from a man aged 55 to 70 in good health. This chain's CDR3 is CASRLDGTGEQYF. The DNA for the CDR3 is TGTGCCAGCAGGTTGGACGGAACCGGCGAGCAGTACTTC.